The subject of this entry is one T cell receptor beta chain. The antigen it binds to is not known. The record has no base qualities; no much larger clone is one base away. The data belong to a study of T cell repertoires in cytomegalovirus infection (dated by TCRdb to the late 2010s). With respect to the entire study: Recently identified HLA-C-restricted CMV epitopes, whose presentation resists viral immunomodulation, were targeted by peptide stimulations together with well-studied HLA-B-restricted epitopes. Donor HLA type was relevant to the analysis, because carriage of CMV infection together with the matching HLA type was indicated by public TCR beta signatures. Broader findings and caveats from the paper: In both this cohort and an independent cohort of 352 donors, the cumulative frequency of public TCR beta family members distinguished carriers of CMV infection plus the relevant HLA type. The ex vivo response was dominated by HLA-C-restricted CMV-specific TCR beta clonotypes, which also provided the single most frequent clonotype in two of eight donors.

Sample treatment or condition, as interpreted from the label and publication: in vitro stimulation with specific CMV peptide epitopes to enrich CMV-specific T cells. TCRdb records Illumina HiSeq 1500 as the sequencer. The raw public reads went through TCRdb reprocessing: fastp at Q25, MiXCR clone calling, in-frame beta chains kept. Here each entry gathers all rows of one CDR3 protein and keeps the most common genes and DNA. The sample table holds some 560,000 distinct CDR3 sequences, of which around 40% were seen once. Together, the top ten hold over 45% of the sample. V is pared back by 5 bases and J by 6 bases, with 21 bases lying between the germline termini. In the germline V gene, CDR1 corresponds to SGHTA and CDR2 to FQGNSA. Spanning cysteine to phenylalanine, the CDR3 consists of 16 amino acids. The sequence is cut down to CDR3 DNA, 48 bases in frame from base 1.

The V and J segments used are TRBV7-2 and TRBJ2-3, with TRBD2 perhaps the D gene, on 6 matching bases. The clonotype originates from a human donor in good health (CMV status not recorded). Some clones in this sample may be carry-over from other donors' samples. Sequencing was performed on cultured PBMCs, taken from culture after CMV antigen stimulation. CDR3 reads: CASSRRLGSLGDTQYF. The nucleotide sequence reads as follows: TGTGCCAGCAGCAGGAGACTAGGATCCTTGGGGGATACGCAGTATTTT.